This is a list of T cell receptor beta chains from one sample in a study of a mutant IDH1 vaccine in newly diagnosed glioma. TCRdb keeps only in-frame clones here, not all; method: immunoSEQ multiplex PCR. The sample has about 45,000 clones, around 94% seen once. Antigen specificity for these receptors is unknown. Sequenced material: PBMCs, taken from a glioma patient whose treatment included an IDH1 peptide vaccine. The receptors were gathered from a man aged 50 or older with glioma. Both conserved end residues are part of each CDR3. The D gene is left open where the match is weak. Not all rows give a size; the values are once, few, many and, for expanded clones, a class.

D gene	clone size	V gene	J gene	CDR3 protein	CDR3 DNA
NA	NA	TRBV2	TRBJ2-5	CATRGYSQETQYF	TGTGCCACCCGAGGGTACAGTCAAGAGACCCAGTACTTC
TRBD2	NA	TRBV5-1	TRBJ2-1	CASSLGLAGSSYNEQFF	TGCGCCAGCAGCCTAGGACTAGCGGGGAGCTCCTACAATGAGCAGTTCTTC
TRBD1	NA	TRBV2	TRBJ2-1	CASRYGTGLNEQFF	TGTGCCAGCAGATATGGGACAGGGCTGAATGAGCAGTTCTTC
TRBD2	NA	TRBV5-1	TRBJ2-1	CASSLYLAGGSSYNEQFF	TGCGCCAGCAGCTTGTACCTAGCGGGTGGAAGCTCCTACAATGAGCAGTTCTTC
NA	NA	TRBV7-2	TRBJ2-3	CASSLITHRTDTQYF	TGTGCCAGCAGCTTAATCACGCACCGGACAGATACGCAGTATTTT
NA	NA	TRBV19	TRBJ2-7	CASSPGHLYEQYF	TGTGCCAGTAGTCCGGGACATCTCTACGAGCAGTACTTC
NA	NA	TRBV6-5	TRBJ1-4	CASSYARTTNEKLFF	TGTGCCAGCAGTTATGCAAGGACAACTAATGAAAAACTGTTTTTT
NA	NA	TRBV5-1	TRBJ2-5	CASSGQETQYF	TGCGCCAGCAGCGGCCAAGAGACCCAGTACTTC
NA	NA	TRBV6-1	TRBJ1-1	CASSGVDNNTEAFF	TGTGCCAGCAGCGGAGTTGACAATAACACTGAAGCTTTCTTT
TRBD1	NA	TRBV5-5	TRBJ1-4	CASSYGTGANEKLFF	TGTGCCAGCAGCTATGGGACAGGAGCTAATGAAAAACTGTTTTTT
NA	NA	TRBV5-4	TRBJ2-3	CASSPELLAPSTDTQYF	TGTGCCAGCAGCCCAGAACTACTAGCCCCTAGCACAGATACGCAGTATTTT
NA	NA	TRBV30	TRBJ2-7	CAWSLNTVGEQYF	TGTGCCTGGAGTTTGAACACGGTAGGCGAGCAGTACTTC
NA	NA	TRBV11-3	TRBJ1-1	CASSFMGSTEAFF	TGTGCCAGCAGCTTCATGGGAAGCACTGAAGCTTTCTTT
TRBD1	NA	TRBV11-2	TRBJ1-1	CASSRRGDTEAFF	TGTGCCAGCAGCCGCAGGGGGGACACTGAAGCTTTCTTT
NA	NA	TRBV9	TRBJ2-3	CASNPRGPTDTQYF	TGTGCCAGCAACCCCCGCGGGCCCACAGATACGCAGTATTTT
TRBD2	once	TRBV7-6	TRBJ2-7	CASSPRWGGSSEQYF	TGTGCCAGCAGCCCGAGATGGGGGGGGAGTAGCGAGCAGTACTTC
NA	NA	TRBV9	TRBJ1-1	CASSVGRVGYTEAFF	TGTGCCAGCAGCGTCGGACGGGTGGGGTACACTGAAGCTTTCTTT
NA	NA	TRBV5-1	TRBJ1-5	CASSLEAGGGQPQHF	TGCGCCAGCAGCTTGGAGGCAGGAGGTGGTCAGCCCCAGCATTTT
TRBD1	NA	TRBV13	TRBJ2-1	CASSLAGQGFYNEQFF	TGTGCCAGCAGCTTAGCCGGACAGGGTTTCTACAATGAGCAGTTCTTC
NA	NA	TRBV5-1	TRBJ1-1	CASSLGRLGAPDTEAFF	TGCGCCAGCAGCTTGGGTAGGTTAGGGGCCCCGGACACTGAAGCTTTCTTT
TRBD1	NA	TRBV7-2	TRBJ1-6	CASSGDRSLYNSPLHF	TGTGCCAGCAGCGGGGACAGAAGCCTATATAATTCACCCCTCCACTTT
TRBD1	NA	TRBV19	TRBJ2-7	CASSLLGGVEQYF	TGTGCCAGTAGTCTCTTAGGGGGCGTCGAGCAGTACTTC
NA	NA	TRBV5-6	TRBJ2-5	CASSFLGEETQYF	TGTGCCAGCAGCTTTCTTGGGGAGGAGACCCAGTACTTC
NA	NA	TRBV27	TRBJ2-7	CASTSDIRQGGVEQYF	TGTGCCAGCACCAGCGATATTCGTCAGGGTGGTGTCGAGCAGTACTTC
TRBD1	few	TRBV19	TRBJ2-6	CASQRGGQANVLTF	TGTGCCAGCCAACGAGGGGGCCAGGCCAACGTCCTGACTTTC